Below, one T cell receptor beta chain is given with its context. Which antigen it targets is not known. The cohort comprised 550 to 700 healthy bone marrow donors. At the time of sampling, all cohort members were nominally healthy, though unrecorded immune exposures were likely present. The donor tested CMV seropositive and was one of the 289 seropositive cohort members. Every donor gave a peripheral blood sample, and the peripheral blood mononuclear cells from that sample were used for TCR beta sequencing. Genomic DNA was extracted from the blood cell samples with the Qiagen DNeasy Blood Extraction Kit. Library preparation used the immunoSEQ multiplex PCR assay. The multiplex PCR relied on a mix of 60 forward primers for TCR Vbeta segments and 13 reverse primers for TCR Jbeta segments. Amplification of the CDR3 region of rearranged TCR beta genes was performed with a multiplex PCR assay on genomic DNA. The amplified TCR beta libraries were sequenced on the Illumina HiSeq System as 87-base-pair reads. As for the original processing: Across the 640 or so repertoires, a later analysis counted tens of millions of unique TCR beta chains, approximately 12 million of which were shared by at least two donors. To remove PCR and sequencing errors, raw reads were error-corrected and collapsed into unique sequences using a nearest-neighbor algorithm that merged closely related sequences. V, D and J gene segments were assigned by aligning CDR3 sequences to IMGT reference sequences. For a sequence to be retained, a match of at least six nucleotides was required to both a V gene segment and a J gene segment. Rearrangements were classified as productive when the CDR3 lacked stop codons and remained in frame with V and J, and all other rearrangements were classified as non-productive. Following IMGT convention, CDR3 was defined as the stretch from the second conserved V-encoded cysteine up to the conserved J-encoded phenylalanine. The earlier analysis of some 550 of the donors excluded any sequence lacking an unambiguous match to a single V gene segment. In an earlier analysis of some 590 of the donors, V segments were called functional above 56.7% productive rearrangements and were called segregating when the between-donor standard deviation exceeded 5%. A statistical classification framework was developed to diagnose cytomegalovirus status using the catalog of TCR beta chain sequences. In a later analysis, V and J genes were assigned by comparing TCR nucleotide sequences against IMGT/GENE-DB human TR gene sequences. In a later analysis, CDR3 sequences and most-parsimonious VDJ recombination scenarios were assigned using the TCRdist pipeline. A later analysis defined each TCR beta chain by its CDR3 amino acid sequence plus V-gene family, and excluded reads lacking a unique V-gene family. As a way to deal with suspected cross-contamination and a sequencing artifact, a later analysis dropped 500 to 700 nucleotide sequences that were highly shared and had low generation probability. For each public chain, a later analysis derived a clonal expansion index from normalized ranks of inferred template counts within each repertoire. A later analysis computed generation probabilities with a VDJ recombination model fitted to out-of-frame rearrangements, and checked the results against IGoR. A later analysis scored TCR-TCR, TCR-HLA and TCR-CMV co-occurrence with hypergeometric tests, applying a repertoire-size bias correction to TCR pairs. In a later analysis, false discovery rates were estimated by permuting HLA or CMV assignments 20 times. In a later analysis, co-occurring TCRs were grouped using DBSCAN, with TCRdist sequence similarity added in when clustering inside HLA-allele-positive subsets. Co-occurrence clustering excluded repertoires with fewer than 30,000 or more than 120,000 public chains, plus five with anomalous nucleotide sharing. Here the immuneACCESS table is served through TCRdb, limited to in-frame sequences with V and J called. Missing clones are a known gap in these copies; in checked studies unresolved V genes cover under half, and the rest lacks a known reason. V, J and clone size were drawn from that table, and D and trimming were deduced from the DNA. The sample's records list 75,000 to 80,000 clones. In total, the top ten clones hold 3% to 4% of the sample.

The data were taken from a study of cytomegalovirus exposure and HLA in healthy donors (dated by TCRdb to the late 2010s). About the investigation overall: According to an earlier analysis of several hundred of the donors, about 180 million T cells yielded over 90 million unique TCR beta sequences and approximately 300 Gb of sequence data. Around 320 gigabases of sequencing data and around 87 million unique TCR sequences were included in an early release covering roughly 600 HLA-typed donors. Among the approximately 420 genotyped donors, 75% to 90% belonged to the genetic ancestry cluster associated with self-reported Caucasian donors. The study aimed to test whether cataloging public T cell receptors could reveal signatures of past pathogen exposure. Using immunosequencing, the study profiled T cell repertoires from fewer than 700 subjects and related those repertoires to cytomegalovirus serostatus. Along with the approximately 650-subject first cohort, a separate validation cohort of over 90 different subjects was used. To predict cytomegalovirus infection status, the study brought together high-throughput TCR immunosequencing, statistical association of individual TCRs with disease status, and machine learning. To study patterns of TCR occurrence, a later analysis re-analyzed previously published TCR beta repertoires from around 660 donors and added high-resolution HLA genotyping. In the later analysis, no new phenotypic data were used to find candidate immune exposures; instead, reliance was placed on TCR beta sequences and their occurrence across donors. To decide whether each TCR beta V gene segment behaved as functional or pseudogenic, an earlier analysis of some 580 of the donors relied on high-throughput TCR beta sequencing. Donor age, sex, ethnicity and CMV serostatus were collected together with the repertoire data. A later genetic analysis took genome-wide SNP genotypes for about three fifths of the 666 donors and used that subset as a discovery cohort. All discovery cohort repertoires had been generated using a single sequencing platform. Class I and class II HLA loci were covered by the typing at four-digit resolution. The number of donors typed differed by locus, with roughly 620-630 for A, B, C, DRB1 and DQB1, 522 for DQA1, 600 to 610 for DPA1, and under 490 for DPB1. About five DR-DQ haplotypes were treated as single units for association and clustering because of strong linkage in the cohort. On average, 235,054 unique TCR beta nucleotide sequences were sequenced per donor among roughly 430 genotyped donors of the cohort, with 15% to 20% of those sequences being non-productive.

The germline V and J ends show losses of 3 bases and 0 bases respectively, and no gene match explains 0 bases of the junction. The germline V gene specifies SGDLS as CDR1 and YYNGEE as CDR2. The cysteine opens and the phenylalanine closes a CDR3 of 15 amino acids. The read is trimmed to its CDR3 DNA, 45 bases read in frame from base 1. Paper-wide results and their limitations: A cluster of highly shared sequence variants was judged likely to represent a technical artifact of the sequencing pipeline. V-gene and J-gene trimming of TCR beta chains was associated with a missense DCLRE1C variant in a later genetic analysis, and the association was replicated in an independent cohort. Compared with equally common non-associated chains, HLA-associated TCR beta chains in a later analysis were more clonally expanded and had lower generation probabilities. HLA typing was unavailable for some donors at each locus, so association tests used only the typed subset. When HLA alleles, especially DR and DQ, strongly co-occurred, TCR associations were difficult to assign to individual alleles. According to a later analysis, most CMV-associated TCR beta chains appeared to be HLA-restricted, and the HLA associations seemed to be driven largely by CMV exposure. A further reported finding was that TCR beta sequences accurately predicted the HLA-A and HLA-B alleles for most subjects in the first cohort. The cohort was sequenced for TCR beta chains only, and without alpha or paired-chain data the features that could be detected were limited. CMV serostatus was the only immune exposure information available for the cohort. Roughly uniform sequencing depth across donors was assumed in presence/absence analyses, although this assumption may not hold. Across donors, most TCR sequences were observed very rarely, whereas some public TCRs were present in many individuals. The authors suggested that the approach could potentially be extended to other disease states and immunological phenotypes. Because counts were too low, fewer than 20 rarely observed V segments, including chromosome 9 orphons, were excluded from the earlier analysis of 587 of the donors. The study listed 150 to 200 TCR beta chains as associated with cytomegalovirus. At a false discovery rate of 0.05, a later analysis linked 16,951 TCR beta sequences to specific HLA alleles. According to a later analysis, TCR association rates differed among HLA loci, with DRB1 alleles showing the most associated TCRs and HLA-C alleles showing the fewest. In an earlier analysis of 587 of the donors, most TCR beta V segments appeared in productive rearrangements about 87% or about 30% of the time, broadly matching IMGT annotations. In vitro tests confirmed that a few of the cytomegalovirus-associated TCR beta chains recognize cytomegalovirus antigens. The 87-base-pair reads could not distinguish some IMGT-functional V segments, including TRBV6-2 and TRBV6-3, so those segments were excluded. The classifier was reported to diagnose cytomegalovirus status with high specificity and sensitivity in both the original and validation cohorts. Correlated functional status among segregating V segments might be attributable to linkage disequilibrium, but an unknown experimental factor could not be ruled out. According to a later genetic analysis, donors in an Asian-associated ancestry cluster had fewer N-insertions in productive TCRs than the approximately 630-donor mean. According to a later analysis, parvovirus B19, influenza, CMV and Epstein-Barr virus appeared linked to several top co-occurrence clusters.

The sequence was obtained from a man between 18 and 29 years old in good health and CMV-seropositive. This receptor chain uses TRBV9 and TRBJ2-2; a stretch of 9 junction bases matches TRBD2. Specimen: PBMCs. The CDR3 reads CASSGLAANTGELFF. The DNA sequence reads TGTGCCAGCAGCGGACTAGCGGCGAACACCGGGGAGCTGTTTTTT.